This T cell receptor beta chain was sequenced for a study of T cell responses to AZD1222 COVID-19 vaccine. Findings and limits, study-wide: Baseline serostatus was positive in only a handful of AZD1222 recipients. Clonal diversity may have been underestimated in mostly white British donors. Two AZD1222 doses significantly raised spike-specific TCR breadth and depth over controls.

Sequencing was performed with immunoSEQ multiplex PCR; in TCRdb, only in-frame clones are kept and a portion is missing. The sample shows about 140,000 clones, about 92% of them seen only once. Trimming cost V 0 bases and J 4 bases, with 11 bases left between them. CDR3 size: 15 residues. Germline V gene sequence: CDR1 MNHNY, CDR2 SVGAGI (reference sequence). In the case of this clone: Its specificity is not known.

This receptor was taken from an adult in good health. This specimen consisted of peripheral blood, obtained on day 0 of AZD1222 vaccination. The rearrangement uses TRBV6-6 and TRBJ2-3, with D perhaps TRBD1 or TRBD2 (5 bases each). CDR3 protein: CASSYSRDRSDTQYF. CDR3 DNA sequence: TGTGCCAGCAGTTACTCCCGGGACCGATCAGATACGCAGTATTTT.